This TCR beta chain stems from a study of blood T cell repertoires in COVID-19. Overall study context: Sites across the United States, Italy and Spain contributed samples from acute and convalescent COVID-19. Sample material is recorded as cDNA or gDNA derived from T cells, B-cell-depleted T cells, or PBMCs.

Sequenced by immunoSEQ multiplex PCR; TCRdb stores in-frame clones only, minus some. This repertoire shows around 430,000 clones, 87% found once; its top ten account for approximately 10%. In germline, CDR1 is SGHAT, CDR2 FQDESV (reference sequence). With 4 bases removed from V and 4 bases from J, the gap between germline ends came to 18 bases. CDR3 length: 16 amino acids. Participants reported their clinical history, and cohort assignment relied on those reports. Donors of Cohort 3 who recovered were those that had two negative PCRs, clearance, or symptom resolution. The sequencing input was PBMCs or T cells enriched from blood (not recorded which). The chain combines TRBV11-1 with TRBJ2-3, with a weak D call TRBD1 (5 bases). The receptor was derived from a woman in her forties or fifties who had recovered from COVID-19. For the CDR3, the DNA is TGTGCCAGCAGCTCACGCCAGGGATTCAGCCCAGATACGCAGTATTTT. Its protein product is CASSSRQGFSPDTQYF. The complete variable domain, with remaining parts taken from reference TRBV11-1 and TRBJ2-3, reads EAEVAQSPRYKITEKSQAVAFWCDPISGHATLYWYRQILGQGPELLVQFQDESVVDDSQLPKDRFSAERLKGVDSTLKIQPAELGDSAMYLCASSSRQGFSPDTQYFGPGTRLTVL.